This paragraph covers one T cell receptor (beta chain) sequence. Trimming took 8 bases from V and 6 from J, leaving 22 bases between them. CDR3 length: 15 residues. Germline assignment: CDR1 MNHEY and CDR2 SVGAGI. This record comes from a study of blood T cell repertoires in COVID-19. The authors' processing: Amplifying reference gene primers gave estimates of nucleated cell counts. Profiled with immunoSEQ multiplex PCR; TCRdb holds only in-frame clones, not every one. V and J calls plus clone size are reproduced from that table; the DNA served to infer D and trimming. The sample records nearly 60,000 clones, around 90% being singletons.

This clonotype was obtained from a man aged 55-75 years with active COVID-19. The specimen sequenced was peripheral blood. The chain is built from TRBV6-5 and TRBJ1-2; no clear D. CDR3: CASSREGATVNGYTF. The CDR3 DNA reads TGTGCCAGCTCCCGAGAGGGCGCAACGGTTAATGGCTACACCTTC.